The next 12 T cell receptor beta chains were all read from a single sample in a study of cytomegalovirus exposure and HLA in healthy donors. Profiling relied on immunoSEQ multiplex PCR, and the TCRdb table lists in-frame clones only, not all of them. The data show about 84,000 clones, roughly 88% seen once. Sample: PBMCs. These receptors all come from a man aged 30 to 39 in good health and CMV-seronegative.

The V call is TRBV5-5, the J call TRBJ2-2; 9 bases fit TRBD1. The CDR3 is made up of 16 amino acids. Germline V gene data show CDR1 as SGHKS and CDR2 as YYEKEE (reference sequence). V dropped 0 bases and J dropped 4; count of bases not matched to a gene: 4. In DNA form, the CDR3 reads TGTGCCAGCAGCTTGGGGGACAGGGTTCGCACCGGGGAGCTGTTTTTT. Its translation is CASSLGDRVRTGELFF.

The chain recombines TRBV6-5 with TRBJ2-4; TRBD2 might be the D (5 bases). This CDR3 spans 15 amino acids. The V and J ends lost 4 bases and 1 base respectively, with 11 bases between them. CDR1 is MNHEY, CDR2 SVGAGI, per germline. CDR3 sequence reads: CASSSIGLAKNIQYF. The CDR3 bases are TGTGCCAGCAGTTCCATCGGACTGGCCAAAAACATTCAGTACTTC.

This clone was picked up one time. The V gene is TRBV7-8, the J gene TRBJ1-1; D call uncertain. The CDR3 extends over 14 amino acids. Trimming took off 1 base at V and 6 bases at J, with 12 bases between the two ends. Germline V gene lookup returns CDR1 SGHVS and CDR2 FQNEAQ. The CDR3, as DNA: TGTGCCAGCAGCTTAGTGGGGAGCTGGGCTGAAGCTTTCTTT. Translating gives CASSLVGSWAEAFF.

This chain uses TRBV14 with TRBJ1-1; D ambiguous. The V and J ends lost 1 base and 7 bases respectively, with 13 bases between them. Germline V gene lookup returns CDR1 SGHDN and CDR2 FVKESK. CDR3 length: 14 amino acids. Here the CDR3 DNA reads TGTGCCAGCAGCCAAGTAGGAGAAGGACTTGAAGCTTTCTTT. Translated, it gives CASSQVGEGLEAFF.

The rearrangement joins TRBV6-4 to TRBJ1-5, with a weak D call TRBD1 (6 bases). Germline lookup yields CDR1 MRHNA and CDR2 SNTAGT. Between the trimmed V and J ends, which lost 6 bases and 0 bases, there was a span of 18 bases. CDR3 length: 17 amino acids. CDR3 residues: CASSPDSQRYSNQPQHF. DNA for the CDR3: TGTGCCAGCAGCCCGGACAGCCAGAGGTATAGCAATCAGCCCCAGCATTTT.

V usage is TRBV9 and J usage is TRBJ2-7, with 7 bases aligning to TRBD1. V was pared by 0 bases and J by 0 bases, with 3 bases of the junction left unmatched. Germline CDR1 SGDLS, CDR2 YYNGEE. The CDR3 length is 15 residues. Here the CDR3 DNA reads TGTGCCAGCAGCGTAGATGGGGACAGCTCCTACGAGCAGTACTTC. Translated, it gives CASSVDGDSSYEQYF.

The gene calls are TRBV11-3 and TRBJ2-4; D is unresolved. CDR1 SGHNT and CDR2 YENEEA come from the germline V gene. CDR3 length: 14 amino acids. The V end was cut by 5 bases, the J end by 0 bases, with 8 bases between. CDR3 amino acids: CASSPTGAKNIQYF. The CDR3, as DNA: TGTGCCAGCAGCCCGACGGGAGCCAAAAACATTCAGTACTTC.

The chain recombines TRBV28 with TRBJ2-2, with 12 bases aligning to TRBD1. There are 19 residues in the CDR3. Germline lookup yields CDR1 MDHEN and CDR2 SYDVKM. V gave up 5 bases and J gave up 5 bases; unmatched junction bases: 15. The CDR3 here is CASSLSGLRDRGRTGELFF. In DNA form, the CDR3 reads TGTGCCAGCAGTCTGTCGGGCCTCCGGGACAGGGGGCGAACCGGGGAGCTGTTTTTT.

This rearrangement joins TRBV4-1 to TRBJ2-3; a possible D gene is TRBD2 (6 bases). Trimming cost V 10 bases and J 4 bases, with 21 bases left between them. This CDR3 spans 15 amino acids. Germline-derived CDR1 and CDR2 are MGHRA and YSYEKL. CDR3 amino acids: CATGRGTPRSDTQYF. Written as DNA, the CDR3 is TGCGCCACTGGCCGCGGGACCCCAAGGTCAGATACGCAGTATTTT.

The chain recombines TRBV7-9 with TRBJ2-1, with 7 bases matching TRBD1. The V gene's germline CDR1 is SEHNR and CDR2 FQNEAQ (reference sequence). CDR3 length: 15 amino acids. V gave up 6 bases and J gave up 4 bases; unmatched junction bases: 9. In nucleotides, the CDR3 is TGTGCCAGCAGAAAGACAGGGTATGGGTACAATGAGCAGTTCTTC. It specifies CASRKTGYGYNEQFF.

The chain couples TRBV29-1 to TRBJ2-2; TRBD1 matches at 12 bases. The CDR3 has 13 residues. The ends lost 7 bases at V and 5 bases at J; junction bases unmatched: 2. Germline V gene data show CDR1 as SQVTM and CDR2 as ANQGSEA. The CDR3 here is CSGGQGATGELFF. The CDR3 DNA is TGCAGCGGGGGACAGGGGGCGACCGGGGAGCTGTTTTTT.

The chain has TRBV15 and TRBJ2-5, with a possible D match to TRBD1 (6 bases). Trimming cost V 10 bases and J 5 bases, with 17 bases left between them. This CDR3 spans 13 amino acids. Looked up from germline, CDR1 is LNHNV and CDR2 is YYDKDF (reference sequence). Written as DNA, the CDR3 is TGTGCCAGTGGCGAGGGGGTAAGGGAGACCCAGTACTTC. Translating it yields CASGEGVRETQYF.